The T cell receptor beta chain described here comes from a study of Graves' ophthalmopathy and Graves' hyperthyroidism. The study enrolled ophthalmopathy donors with moderate-to-severe activity, CAS ≥3, NOSPECS ≥4 and duration under 3 months. This clonotype has only one observation. RNA transcripts yielded amplified TCR beta CDR3 regions. First-round RT-PCR employed HTBI primers, with a second-round multiplex PCR after it. From the multiplex PCR reads, TCRdb called clonotypes with MiXCR, one entry per CDR3 protein. The table has under 200,000 distinct CDR3 sequences, 37% seen once. V lost 0 bases and J lost 1, with 7 bases in between. This CDR3 has 15 residues. Germline assignment: CDR1 MNHEY and CDR2 SVGAGI.

Sequencing was carried out using peripheral blood. The chain employs TRBV6-5 and TRBJ2-1; D is undetermined. This receptor was taken from a woman aged 35 to 49 with Graves' ophthalmopathy. DNA of the CDR3: TGTGCCAGCAGTTACTCGGGTGGATCCTACAATGAGCAGTTCTTC. Translating it yields CASSYSGGSYNEQFF.